This is a list of T cell receptor beta chains from one sample in a study of blood T cells in healthy people across ages. TCRdb processed the 5' RACE reads anew with MiXCR; each CDR3 protein has one entry. The profile shows hundreds of thousands of distinct CDR3 sequences, roughly 44% of them singletons. Source material: blood. The receptors come from a man in his sixties in good health. Both conserved end residues are part of each CDR3. The D gene is left open where the match is weak. Size is stated for part of the rows, as once, few or many counts, or as a class when the clone is expanded.

len	abundance	j_gene	v_gene	d_gene	CDR3nt	CDR3aa
14	-	TRBJ1-5	TRBV6-2/TRBV6-3	-	TGTGCCAGCAGACGACAGCGGAACAATCAGCCCCAGCATTTT	CASRRQRNNQPQHF
12	-	TRBJ2-3	TRBV6-5	-	TGTGCCAGCAGAGCCAGGTCAGATACGCAGTATTTT	CASRARSDTQYF
12	-	TRBJ2-1	TRBV30	-	TGTGCCTGGAGTTCGACAGGTGGTGAGCAGTTCTTC	CAWSSTGGEQFF
13	-	TRBJ2-1	TRBV11-2	-	TGTGCCAGCAGCTTAAGGACTATCAATGAGCAGTTCTTC	CASSLRTINEQFF
15	-	TRBJ2-7	TRBV7-2	TRBD2	TGTGCCAGCAGCTTAGAACTGGGAGGGGCCTACGAGCAGTACTTC	CASSLELGGAYEQYF
18	-	TRBJ1-6	TRBV6-2/TRBV6-3	TRBD1	TGTGCCATCAGCCCCGGACAGGGGACACATGGGGCAAATTCACCCCTCCACTTT	CAISPGQGTHGANSPLHF
14	-	TRBJ1-1	TRBV7-2	-	TGTGCCAGCAGCTTTTCGGGGACGAACACTGAAGCTTTCTTT	CASSFSGTNTEAFF
15	few	TRBJ1-2	TRBV4-3	TRBD1	TGCGCCAGCAGCCAGACCGGGACAGGGCAGTATGGCTACACCTTC	CASSQTGTGQYGYTF
13	few	TRBJ2-6	TRBV12-3/TRBV12-4	-	TGTGCCAGCGGGGCCTCTGGGGCCAACGTCCTGACTTTC	CASGASGANVLTF
16	-	TRBJ2-7	TRBV5-1	-	TGCGCCAGCAGCTTTCCCCATTCGGGCTCCTACAATGAGCAGTACTTC	CASSFPHSGSYNEQYF
15	-	TRBJ1-2	TRBV5-1	TRBD1	TGCGCCAGCAGCTTGGGGAGCAGGGGGGCCTATGGCTACACCTTC	CASSLGSRGAYGYTF
17	-	TRBJ1-1	TRBV20-1	TRBD1	TGCAGTGCGGAAGGCAACAGGGGGCTGCCTATGAACACTGAAGCTTTCTTT	CSAEGNRGLPMNTEAFF
17	-	TRBJ2-7	TRBV7-9	TRBD1	TGTGCCAGCAGCCCCGGCCCCGGACAGGGCAGTAACTACGAGCAGTACTTC	CASSPGPGQGSNYEQYF
15	few	TRBJ2-1	TRBV9	-	TGTGCCAGCAGCGTAGCGGGGGCTCCCTACAATGAGCAGTTCTTC	CASSVAGAPYNEQFF
15	-	TRBJ1-6	TRBV25-1	TRBD1	TGTGTCAGCAGTGAATATATTGGGACAGTTTCACCCCTCCACTTT	CVSSEYIGTVSPLHF
15	-	TRBJ1-5	TRBV12-3/TRBV12-4	TRBD1	TGTGCCAGCACCCAGCGACAGGGCTGGAGTCAGCCCCAGCATTTT	CASTQRQGWSQPQHF
18	-	TRBJ1-4	TRBV11-2	TRBD1	TGTGCCAGCAGCTTATCTGGGACAGGGGCTTATCTTAATGAAAAACTGTTTTTT	CASSLSGTGAYLNEKLFF
15	-	TRBJ2-3	TRBV12-3/TRBV12-4	TRBD2	TGTGCCAGCAGGCAAGGACTAGCGGGGGGACGGGTGCAGTATTTT	CASRQGLAGGRVQYF
14	many	TRBJ2-3	TRBV18	-	TGTGCCAGCTCACCTGGGGCGGTTTCGGATACGCAGTATTTT	CASSPGAVSDTQYF
12	-	TRBJ2-5	TRBV24-1	-	TGTGCCACCAGTGCCGGAGGGGGCTGGCAGTACTTC	CATSAGGGWQYF
13	-	TRBJ2-1	TRBV7-2	-	TGTGCCAGCAGCTCCGACTACGCCGTTGAGCAGTTCTTC	CASSSDYAVEQFF
15	-	TRBJ2-1	TRBV7-9	TRBD2	TGTGCCAGCAGCTTGCTAGCGGGGGGTATCCATGAGCAGTTCTTC	CASSLLAGGIHEQFF
11	-	TRBJ1-1	TRBV29-1	-	TGCAGCATAGGATCTAGCACTGAAACTTTCTTT	CSIGSSTETFF
13	-	TRBJ2-5	TRBV15	TRBD2	TGTGCCTGCAAGCGGGGGGGACAAGAGACCCAGTACTTC	CACKRGGQETQYF
14	-	TRBJ1-5	TRBV24-1	-	TGTGCCACCAGTGATTTGGGGGTACAGCAGCCCCAGCATTTT	CATSDLGVQQPQHF
16	-	TRBJ2-7	TRBV3-1	-	TGTGCCAGCAGCCAAGATCCGGGGACGGTCTCCTACGAGCAGTACTTC	CASSQDPGTVSYEQYF
16	few	TRBJ2-6	TRBV20-1	TRBD1	TGCAGTGCCTACGGGACAGTCCCTACTGGGGCCAACGTCCTGACTTTC	CSAYGTVPTGANVLTF
15	-	TRBJ1-4	TRBV11-2	-	TGTGCCAGCAGCTTTCGGTACCAGGTGAATGAAAAACTGTTTTTT	CASSFRYQVNEKLFF
14	few	TRBJ1-2	TRBV5-1	TRBD1	TGCGCCAGCAGCGTTTTAGGACAGGAGTATGGCTACACCTTC	CASSVLGQEYGYTF
15	few	TRBJ2-1	TRBV20-1	TRBD2	TGCAGTGCCCCAGTAGCGGGGGGGCTGAGTAATGAGCAGTTCTTC	CSAPVAGGLSNEQFF
15	-	TRBJ2-5	TRBV20-1	-	TGCAGTGCTAGAGATGGGAAACGGGCAGCAGGGACCCAGTACTTC	CSARDGKRAAGTQYF
17	-	TRBJ1-1	TRBV3-1	TRBD1	TGTGCCAGCAGCCAAGACGACAGGGGGCGCGGGAACACTGAAGCTTTCTTT	CASSQDDRGRGNTEAFF
16	-	TRBJ2-3	TRBV6-6	TRBD1	TGTGCCAGCAGTTCAGGGGGCCGAAATGGCAATCAGCCCCAGTATTTT	CASSSGGRNGNQPQYF
16	-	TRBJ2-7	TRBV5-5	-	TGTGCCAGCAGCATTCAACAGCCACCAAGCTCCTACGAGCAGTACTTC	CASSIQQPPSSYEQYF
16	few	TRBJ2-7	TRBV20-1	-	TGCAGTGCCCCGACATCAGGGGTCACCACTGCCTACGAGCAGTACTTC	CSAPTSGVTTAYEQYF
15	many	TRBJ1-6	TRBV2	TRBD1	TGTGCCAGCAGCAGGGGGGGTGGTTATGCCTCACCCCTCCACTTT	CASSRGGGYASPLHF
14	-	TRBJ2-2	TRBV9	TRBD1	TGTGCCAGCAGCACCACAGGGGGCCTCGGGGAGCTGTTTTTT	CASSTTGGLGELFF
15	-	TRBJ1-6	TRBV7-9	TRBD1	TGTGCCAGCAGCTACGGGACAGGGAGAAATTCACCCCTCCACTTT	CASSYGTGRNSPLHF
15	few	TRBJ2-5	TRBV12-3/TRBV12-4	TRBD2	TGTGCCAGCAGTCTGCTCACTAGCGGGGGGGCCGAGAAGTACTTC	CASSLLTSGGAEKYF
15	-	TRBJ2-1	TRBV18	TRBD2	TGTGCCAGCTCAACCGGACTAGCGGGGGCCTATGAGCAGTTCTTC	CASSTGLAGAYEQFF
15	-	TRBJ2-7	TRBV18	TRBD1	TGTGCCAGCTCGCTCTCCGGGACAGGGACCTACGAGCAGTACTTC	CASSLSGTGTYEQYF
13	-	TRBJ2-7	TRBV5-6	-	TGTGCCAGCAGCTTGGGCAGACCCTACGAGCAGTACTTC	CASSLGRPYEQYF
15	-	TRBJ2-3	TRBV7-2	-	TGTGCCAGCAGCGCCCTCCCATCGGGCACAGATACGCAGTATTTT	CASSALPSGTDTQYF
12	few	TRBJ2-7	TRBV2	-	TGTGCCAGCGCAAAGACAGCCTACGAGCAGTACTTC	CASAKTAYEQYF
13	-	TRBJ1-2	TRBV20-1	TRBD1	TGCAGTGCTTGGACAGGGGAAGACTATGGCTACACCTTC	CSAWTGEDYGYTF